The 25 T cell receptor beta chains given below trace back to one sample, sequenced in a study of immune evolution from preneoplasia to lung adenocarcinoma. The assay was immunoSEQ multiplex PCR, and TCRdb's table has in-frame clones only and misses some. The table lists several thousand clones, roughly 84% of them singletons. The specimen sequenced was FFPE lung adenocarcinoma in situ tissue. The receptors were gathered from an older donor with lung adenocarcinoma.

The rearrangement uses TRBV5-4 and TRBJ2-3; D might be TRBD2 (5 bases). Germline CDR1 and CDR2: SGHNT and YYREEE (reference sequence). V was trimmed by 4 bases and J by 4 bases, leaving 16 bases between them. The CDR3 has 15 amino acids. CDR3 residues: CASSRERNPADTQYF. Written as DNA, the CDR3 is TGTGCCAGCAGCCGAGAGCGGAATCCTGCAGATACGCAGTATTTT.

The chain joins TRBV11-3 to TRBJ2-3; D not certain. The CDR3 spans 14 residues. Germline CDR1 is SGHNT and CDR2 is YENEEA. The germline V and J ends were trimmed by 1 base and 4 bases, with 9 bases remaining between them. CDR3 nucleotides: TGTGCCAGCAGCTTAGGGCAGGAACCAGATACGCAGTATTTT. Its protein product is CASSLGQEPDTQYF.

The CDR3 loop is CASSSGGTGMPFF. In nucleotides, the CDR3 is TGCGCCAGCAGCTCGGGAGGGACAGGGATGCCGTTCTTC. This chain uses TRBV5-1 with TRBJ2-1; tentative D call: TRBD1 (9 bases). Trimming removed 3 bases at V and 15 bases at J, with 19 bases between. Germline V gene sequence: CDR1 SGHRS, CDR2 YFSETQ. The CDR3 sequence is 13 residues long. The complete variable domain, with remaining parts taken from reference TRBV5-1 and TRBJ2-1, reads KAGVTQTPRYLIKTRGQQVTLSCSPISGHRSVSWYQQTPGQGLQFLFEYFSETQRNKGNFPGRFSGRQFSNSRSEMNVSTLELGDSALYLCASSSGGTGMPFFGPGTRLTVL.

The chain has TRBV11-1 and TRBJ2-5; tentative D call: TRBD1 (5 bases). Germline values: CDR1 SGHAT, CDR2 FQDESV (reference sequence). CDR3 length: 14 amino acids. V lost 2 bases and J 5 bases, leaving 12 bases between the germline ends. CDR3 amino acids: CASSLSRSGETQYF. The CDR3 DNA reads TGTGCCAGCAGCTTATCACGGTCAGGGGAGACCCAGTACTTC.

This rearrangement joins TRBV11-2 to TRBJ2-7; tentatively, D is TRBD1 or TRBD2 (5 bases each). Germline CDR1 is SGHAT and CDR2 is FQNNGV. The CDR3 runs to 12 residues. Trimming pared 7 bases from V and 4 bases from J, leaving 11 bases between. CDR3 nucleotides: TGTGCCAGCAACGGGGCTTCGTACGAGCAGTACTTC. This gives the protein CASNGASYEQYF.

The chain carries TRBV28 and TRBJ1-6; no clear D. V was pared by 7 bases and J by 3 bases, with 13 bases between. The length of the CDR3 is 15 residues. From germline, CDR1 is MDHEN and CDR2 SYDVKM. The CDR3 coding sequence is TGTGCCAGCAAATTTCCAGGAATCTATAATTCACCCCTCCACTTT. Translating it yields CASKFPGIYNSPLHF.

The V gene is TRBV27, the J gene TRBJ2-1; 8 positions agree with TRBD1. V trimming: 5 bases; J trimming: 3 bases; junction bases outside the gene matches: 6. This CDR3 contains 15 residues. Germline V gene lookup returns CDR1 MNHEY and CDR2 SMNVEV (reference sequence). The CDR3 nucleotides are TGTGCCAGCAGTCAAGGGACAGGCGGCTACAATGAGCAGTTCTTC. It encodes CASSQGTGGYNEQFF.

This clone was seen only a few times. The chain combines TRBV18 with TRBJ1-5; a weak D match, TRBD1 (5 bases). V shed 4 bases and J shed 5 bases, with 12 bases lying between them. The CDR3 sequence is 14 residues long. Germline CDR1 KGHSH, CDR2 LQKENI. The CDR3 DNA is TGTGCCAGCTCACAGGGCCCCAGGGATCAGCCCCAGCATTTT. Protein sequence: CASSQGPRDQPQHF.

This clone showed up just once. The genes are TRBV5-4 and TRBJ2-5; 14 bases map to TRBD2. The trim removed 4 bases at V and 5 bases at J, leaving 7 bases unmatched. CDR3 length equals 16 residues. CDR1 is SGHNT, CDR2 YYREEE, per germline (reference sequence). Here the CDR3 reads CASSKGLAGDGETQYF. CDR3 in DNA: TGTGCCAGCAGCAAGGGACTAGCGGGAGACGGGGAGACCCAGTACTTC.

The V call is TRBV7-9, the J call TRBJ2-5, with 10 bases lining up with TRBD2. V lost 3 bases and J lost 11; bases outside the gene matches: 12. From germline, CDR1 is SEHNR and CDR2 FQNEAQ (reference sequence). The CDR3 sequence is 15 residues long. Written as DNA, the CDR3 is TGTGCCAGCAGCTTGTTCAGCGGGGGGGCGCAGGAGCAGTACTTC. Translated, it gives CASSLFSGGAQEQYF.

The chain combines TRBV19 with TRBJ1-2; the D is unclear. The V and J ends lost 2 bases and 8 bases respectively, with 12 bases between them. This CDR3 is 13 amino acids long. Germline V CDR1 and CDR2: LNHDA, SQIVND (reference sequence). CDR3 in amino acids: CASSISEVNGYTF. DNA of the CDR3: TGTGCCAGTAGTATATCAGAGGTTAACGGCTACACCTTC.

The CDR3 DNA reads as TGTGCCAGCAGTGATCCCGGCAGGGTACACGAGCAGTACTTC. Amino acids: CASSDPGRVHEQYF. The rearrangement joins TRBV25-1 to TRBJ2-7; possibly TRBD1 for D (5 bases). V was clipped by 3 bases and J by 5 bases, with 14 bases between them. The CDR3 loop spans 14 amino acids. Germline values: CDR1 MGHDK, CDR2 SYGVNS.

The chain employs TRBV7-2 and TRBJ2-7, with D unclear. Germline V lookup: CDR1 SGHTA, CDR2 FQGNSA. The CDR3 loop spans 14 amino acids. Between the trimmed V and J ends, which lost 5 bases and 9 bases, there was a span of 20 bases. The chain's CDR3 is CASSRPGSQGGQYF. As DNA, the CDR3 is TGTGCCAGCAGCCGTCCGGGTTCCCAAGGCGGGCAGTACTTC.

The chain combines TRBV25-1 with TRBJ2-1, with 7 bases matching TRBD1. V lost 3 bases and J lost 9; bases outside the gene matches: 11. Germline V lookup: CDR1 MGHDK, CDR2 SYGVNS. This CDR3 has 15 amino acids. CDR3 loop: CASSDWDSGPPEQFF. In DNA form, the CDR3 reads TGTGCCAGCAGTGATTGGGACAGTGGGCCCCCTGAGCAGTTCTTC.

V is TRBV29-1 and J is TRBJ2-6; either TRBD1 or TRBD2 may fit D (5 bases each). CDR3 size: 18 residues. CDR1 SQVTM and CDR2 ANQGSEA come from the germline V gene. V lost 3 bases to trimming and J lost 4 bases, with 22 bases between them. This CDR3 is CSVETGTALLGGANVLTF. Here the CDR3 DNA reads TGCAGCGTTGAGACTGGGACCGCCCTCCTCGGGGGGGCCAACGTCCTGACTTTC.

Written as DNA, the CDR3 is TGCGCCAGCAGTCCCCTGGGGGCCGGGACCTCCTACGAGCAGTACTTC. As protein: CASSPLGAGTSYEQYF. The rearrangement joins TRBV5-1 to TRBJ2-7; a possible D gene is TRBD1 (6 bases). Germline V gene sequence: CDR1 SGHRS, CDR2 YFSETQ. V lost 5 bases to trimming and J lost 0 bases, with 18 bases between them. The CDR3 totals 16 residues.

CDR3 protein: CASKGRAYSNQPQHF. CDR3 DNA sequence: TGTGCCAGCAAGGGTCGGGCATATAGCAATCAGCCCCAGCATTTT. The chain carries TRBV2 and TRBJ1-5; D unresolved. This CDR3 region has 15 residues. The V end was cut by 7 bases, the J end by 0 bases, with 13 bases between. Germline assignment: CDR1 SNHLY and CDR2 FYNNEI.

Note on this clone: Compared with germline, one end of the junction differs, possibly owing to a read error. The rearrangement links TRBV15 to TRBJ2-3, with 15 positions matching TRBD2. Germline V gene lookup returns CDR1 LNHNV and CDR2 YYDKDF (reference sequence). The CDR3 length is 18 residues. The CDR3: CATNRDTRTSGRADTQYF. In nucleotides, the CDR3 is TGTGCCACCAACAGAGATACGCGGACTAGCGGGAGGGCAGATACGCAGTATTTT.

This chain links TRBV5-1 with TRBJ2-2; TRBD2 matches 8 bases. Trimming removed 4 bases from V and 2 bases from J; junction bases left unmatched: 7. The germline CDR1 and CDR2 sequences are SGHRS and YFSETQ. This CDR3 comprises 16 residues. The CDR3 spells CASSPLLADNTGELFF. CDR3 coding DNA: TGCGCCAGCAGCCCATTACTAGCGGATAACACCGGGGAGCTGTTTTTT.

The CDR3 DNA sequence: TGTGCCAGCAGCTTGGTCCAGAGGAACACTGAAGCTTTCTTT. This translates into CASSLVQRNTEAFF. The chain employs TRBV5-6 and TRBJ1-1; D not certain. Between the trimmed V and J ends, which lost 0 bases and 1 base, there was a span of 7 bases. The CDR3 sequence is 14 residues long. Germline CDR1 reads SGHDT; CDR2 reads YYEEEE.

This CDR3 reads CSVVGGGDEQYF. The CDR3, as DNA: TGCAGCGTTGTGGGTGGGGGAGACGAGCAGTACTTC. The rearrangement uses TRBV29-1 and TRBJ2-7, with D tentatively TRBD1 or TRBD2 (5 bases each). This CDR3 is 12 amino acids long. The germline V and J ends were trimmed by 4 bases and 5 bases, with 12 bases remaining between them. CDR1 is SQVTM, CDR2 ANQGSEA, per germline.

The rearrangement joins TRBV29-1 to TRBJ1-3; TRBD1 is a possible D gene (5 bases). Germline CDR1 is SQVTM and CDR2 is ANQGSEA. V was trimmed by 4 bases and J by 2 bases, leaving 12 bases between them. The CDR3 runs 14 residues. The CDR3 sequence: CSVVGTGTGNTIYF. CDR3 bases: TGCAGCGTTGTCGGGACGGGGACTGGAAACACCATATATTTT.

The chain carries TRBV6-4 and TRBJ2-1, with D uncertain. V lost 0 bases to trimming and J lost 0 bases, with 9 bases between them. CDR1 and CDR2 (germline): MRHNA, SNTAGT. The CDR3 loop spans 16 amino acids. The CDR3 nucleotides are TGTGCCAGCAGTGACTCCCTACCTCGCTCCTACAATGAGCAGTTCTTC. The encoded protein is CASSDSLPRSYNEQFF.

This chain connects TRBV18 to TRBJ2-1, with D possibly being TRBD2 (6 bases). Germline CDR1 reads KGHSH; CDR2 reads LQKENI. With 6 bases removed from V and 5 bases from J, the gap between germline ends came to 14 bases. The CDR3 contains 14 residues. CDR3: CASSQRASHNEQFF. In nucleotides, the CDR3 is TGTGCCAGCTCCCAGCGGGCCTCACACAATGAGCAGTTCTTC.

The rearrangement uses TRBV6-5 and TRBJ1-2; possible D gene TRBD1, 6 bases. Trimming took off 5 bases at V and 5 bases at J, with 9 bases between the two ends. Germline V gives CDR1 MNHEY, CDR2 SVGAGI. This CDR3 comprises 12 residues. CDR3 amino acids: CASSTGQYGYTF. CDR3 in DNA: TGTGCCAGCAGTACCGGACAGTATGGCTACACCTTC.